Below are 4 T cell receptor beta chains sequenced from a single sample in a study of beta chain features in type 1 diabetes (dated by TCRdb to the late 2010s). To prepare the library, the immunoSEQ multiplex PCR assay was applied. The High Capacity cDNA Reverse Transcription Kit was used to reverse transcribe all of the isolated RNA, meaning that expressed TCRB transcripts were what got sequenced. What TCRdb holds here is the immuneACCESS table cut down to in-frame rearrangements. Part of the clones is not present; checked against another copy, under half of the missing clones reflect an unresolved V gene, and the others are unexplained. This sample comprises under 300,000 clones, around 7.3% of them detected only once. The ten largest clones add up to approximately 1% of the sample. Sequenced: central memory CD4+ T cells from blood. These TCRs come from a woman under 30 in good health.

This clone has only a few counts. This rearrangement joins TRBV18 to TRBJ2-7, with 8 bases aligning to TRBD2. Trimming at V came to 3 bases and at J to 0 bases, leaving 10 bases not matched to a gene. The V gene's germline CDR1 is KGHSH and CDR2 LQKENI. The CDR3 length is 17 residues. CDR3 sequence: CASSPGQRERPSYEQYF. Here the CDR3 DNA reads TGTGCCAGCTCACCGGGCCAGCGGGAGCGACCCTCCTACGAGCAGTACTTC. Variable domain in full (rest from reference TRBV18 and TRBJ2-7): NAGVMQNPRHLVRRRGQEARLRCSPMKGHSHVYWYRQLPEEGLKFMVYLQKENIIDESGMPKERFSAEFPKEGPSILRIQQVVRGDSAAYFCASSPGQRERPSYEQYFGPGTRLTVT.

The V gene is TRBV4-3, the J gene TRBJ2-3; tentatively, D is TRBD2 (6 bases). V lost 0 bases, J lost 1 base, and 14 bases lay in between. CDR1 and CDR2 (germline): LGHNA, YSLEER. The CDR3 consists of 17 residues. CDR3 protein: CASSQDVGRVGTDTQYF. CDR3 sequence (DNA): TGCGCCAGCAGCCAAGATGTCGGGAGAGTTGGCACAGATACGCAGTATTTT.

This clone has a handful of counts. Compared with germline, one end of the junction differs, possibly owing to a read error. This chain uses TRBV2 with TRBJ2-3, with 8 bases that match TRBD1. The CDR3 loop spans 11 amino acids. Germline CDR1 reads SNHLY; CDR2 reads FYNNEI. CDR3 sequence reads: CASSEGDRSCF. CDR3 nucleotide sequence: TGTGCCAGCAGTGAAGGGGACAGGAGTTGTTTT.

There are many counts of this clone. DNA of the CDR3: TGCGCCAGCAGTCAATCCTTAGTTTGTTTACCCTACGAGCAGTACGTC. Its translation: CASSQSLVCLPYEQYV. V usage is TRBV23-1 and J usage is TRBJ2-7; D is unclear. TRBV23-1 is noted as an ORF with a role that remains uncertain. Trimming cost V 0 bases and J 2 bases, with 14 bases left between them. The CDR3 length is 16 residues.